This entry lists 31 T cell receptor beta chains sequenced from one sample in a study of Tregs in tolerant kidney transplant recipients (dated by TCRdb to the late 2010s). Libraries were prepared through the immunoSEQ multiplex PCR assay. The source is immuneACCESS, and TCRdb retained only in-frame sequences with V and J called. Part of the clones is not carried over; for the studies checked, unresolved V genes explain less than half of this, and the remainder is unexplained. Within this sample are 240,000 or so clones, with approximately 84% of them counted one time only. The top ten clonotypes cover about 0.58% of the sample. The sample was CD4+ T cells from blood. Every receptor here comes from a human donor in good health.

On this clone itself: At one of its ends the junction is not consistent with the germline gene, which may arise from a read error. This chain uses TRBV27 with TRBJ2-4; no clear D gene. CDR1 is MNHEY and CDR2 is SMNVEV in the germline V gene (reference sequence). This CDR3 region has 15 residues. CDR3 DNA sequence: TGTGCCACCAGTCCGATTAGGGTAGCCAAAAACATTCAGTACTTC. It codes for CATSPIRVAKNIQYF.

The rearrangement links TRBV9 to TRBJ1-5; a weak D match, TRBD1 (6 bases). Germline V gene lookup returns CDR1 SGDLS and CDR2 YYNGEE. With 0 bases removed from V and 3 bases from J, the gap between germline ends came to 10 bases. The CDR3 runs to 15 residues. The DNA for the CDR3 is TGTGCCAGCAGCGTAGGAACAGGGAACAATCAGCCCCAGCATTTT. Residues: CASSVGTGNNQPQHF. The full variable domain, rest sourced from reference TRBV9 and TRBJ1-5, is DSGVTQTPKHLITATGQRVTLRCSPRSGDLSVYWYQQSLDQGLQFLIQYYNGEERAKGNILERFSAQQFPDLHSELNLSSLELGDSALYFCASSVGTGNNQPQHFGDGTRLSIL.

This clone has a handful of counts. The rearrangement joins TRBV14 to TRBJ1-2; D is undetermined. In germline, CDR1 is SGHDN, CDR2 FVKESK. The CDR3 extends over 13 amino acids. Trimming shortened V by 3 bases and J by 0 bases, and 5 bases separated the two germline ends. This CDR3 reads CASSHGPNYGYTF. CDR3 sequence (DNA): TGTGCCAGCAGCCATGGCCCTAACTATGGCTACACCTTC. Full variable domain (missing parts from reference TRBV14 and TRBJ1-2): EAGVTQFPSHSVIEKGQTVTLRCDPISGHDNLYWYRRVMGKEIKFLLHFVKESKQDESGMPNNRFLAERTGGTYSTLKVQPAELEDSGVYFCASSHGPNYGYTFGSGTRLTVV.

The CDR3 here is CASSLVVELFF. CDR3 nucleotides: TGCGCCAGCAGCTTGGTCGTTGAGCTGTTTTTT. The rearrangement links TRBV5-1 to TRBJ2-2; D gene uncertain. V lost 0 bases, J lost 11 bases, and 5 bases lay in between. The CDR3 has 11 residues. Germline CDR1 SGHRS, CDR2 YFSETQ. Combining the CDR3 with reference TRBV5-1 and TRBJ2-2 gives the whole variable domain KAGVTQTPRYLIKTRGQQVTLSCSPISGHRSVSWYQQTPGQGLQFLFEYFSETQRNKGNFPGRFSGRQFSNSRSEMNVSTLELGDSALYLCASSLVVELFFGEGSRLTVL.

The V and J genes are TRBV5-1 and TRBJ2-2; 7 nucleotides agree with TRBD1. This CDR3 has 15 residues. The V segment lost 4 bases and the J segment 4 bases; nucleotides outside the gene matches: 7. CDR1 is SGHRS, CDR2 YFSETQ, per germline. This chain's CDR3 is CASSPTGVGTGELFF. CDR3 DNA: TGCGCCAGCAGCCCAACAGGGGTAGGCACCGGGGAGCTGTTTTTT.

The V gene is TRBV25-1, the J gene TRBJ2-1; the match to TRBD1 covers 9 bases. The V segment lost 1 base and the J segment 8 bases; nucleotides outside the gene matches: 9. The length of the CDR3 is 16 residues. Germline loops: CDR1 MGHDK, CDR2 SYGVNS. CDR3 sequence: CASSEWGQGPGDEQFF. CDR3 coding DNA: TGTGCCAGCAGTGAATGGGGACAGGGTCCTGGGGATGAGCAGTTCTTC. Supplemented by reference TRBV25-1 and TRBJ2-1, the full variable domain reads EADIYQTPRYLVIGTGKKITLECSQTMGHDKMYWYQQDPGMELHLIHYSYGVNSTEKGDLSSESTVSRIRTEHFPLTLESARPSHTSQYLCASSEWGQGPGDEQFFGPGTRLTVL.

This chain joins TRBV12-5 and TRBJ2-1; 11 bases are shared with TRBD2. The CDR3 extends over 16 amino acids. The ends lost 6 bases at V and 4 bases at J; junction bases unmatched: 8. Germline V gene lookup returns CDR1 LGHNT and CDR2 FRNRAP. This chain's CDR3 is CASGKGLAGGYNEQFF. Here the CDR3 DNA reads TGTGCTAGTGGAAAGGGGCTAGCGGGGGGTTACAATGAGCAGTTCTTC. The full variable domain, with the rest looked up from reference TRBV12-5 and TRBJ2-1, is DARVTQTPRHKVTEMGQEVTMRCQPILGHNTVFWYRQTMMQGLELLAYFRNRAPLDDSGMPKDRFSAEMPDATLATLKIQPSEPRDSAVYFCASGKGLAGGYNEQFFGPGTRLTVL.

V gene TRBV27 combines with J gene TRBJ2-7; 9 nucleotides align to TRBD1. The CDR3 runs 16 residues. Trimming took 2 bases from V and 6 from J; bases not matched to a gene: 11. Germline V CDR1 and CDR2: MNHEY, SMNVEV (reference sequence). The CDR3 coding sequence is TGTGCCAGCAGTTTAGCCGATGGACAGGGGAAGTTCGAGCAGTACTTC. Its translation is CASSLADGQGKFEQYF.

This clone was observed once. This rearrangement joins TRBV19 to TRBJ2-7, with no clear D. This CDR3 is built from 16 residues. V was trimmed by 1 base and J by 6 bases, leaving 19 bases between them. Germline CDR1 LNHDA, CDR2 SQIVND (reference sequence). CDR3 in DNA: TGTGCCAGTAGTATAGCCCCCGGACGGTCCGGTGGCGAGCAGTACTTC. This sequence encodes CASSIAPGRSGGEQYF.

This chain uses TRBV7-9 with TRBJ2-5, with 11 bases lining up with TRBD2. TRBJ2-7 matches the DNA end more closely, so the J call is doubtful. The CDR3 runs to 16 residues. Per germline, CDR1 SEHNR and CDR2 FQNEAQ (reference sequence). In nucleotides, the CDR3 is TGTGCCAGCAGCTTTACGCTTAGCGGGGGGGCCTACGAGCAGTACTTC. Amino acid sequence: CASSFTLSGGAYEQYF.

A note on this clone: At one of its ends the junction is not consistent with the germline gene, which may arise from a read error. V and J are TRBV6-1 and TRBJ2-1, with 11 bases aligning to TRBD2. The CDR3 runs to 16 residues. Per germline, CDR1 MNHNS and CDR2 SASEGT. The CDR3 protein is CVSSDQTSGDHNEQFF. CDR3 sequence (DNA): TGTGTCAGCAGTGACCAGACTAGCGGGGACCACAATGAGCAGTTCTTC.

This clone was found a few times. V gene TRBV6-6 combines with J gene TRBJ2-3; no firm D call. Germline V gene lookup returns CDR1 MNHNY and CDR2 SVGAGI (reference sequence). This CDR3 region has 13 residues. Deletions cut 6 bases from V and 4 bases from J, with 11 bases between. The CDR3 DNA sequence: TGTGCCAGCAGGATCCCAGCTTCAGATACGCAGTATTTT. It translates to CASRIPASDTQYF.

The CDR3: CASSRDSLNQPQHF. The DNA for the CDR3 is TGTGCCAGCAGCCGGGACAGTCTCAATCAGCCCCAGCATTTT. This chain connects TRBV9 to TRBJ1-5; the match to TRBD1 covers 7 bases. There are 14 residues in the CDR3. Trimming took 4 bases from V and 3 from J; bases not matched to a gene: 4. CDR1 is SGDLS, CDR2 YYNGEE, per germline.

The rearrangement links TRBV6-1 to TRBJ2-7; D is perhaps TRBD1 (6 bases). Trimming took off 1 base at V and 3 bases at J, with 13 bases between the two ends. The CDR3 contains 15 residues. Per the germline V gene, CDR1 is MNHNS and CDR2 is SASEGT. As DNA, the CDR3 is TGTGCCAGCAGTGAAGTTTCCGGGACACACTACGAGCAGTACTTC. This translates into CASSEVSGTHYEQYF.

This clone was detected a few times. CDR3 amino acids: CASSLKSGDFYNEQFF. The CDR3 DNA follows: TGTGCCAGCTCACTAAAGAGCGGGGACTTCTACAATGAGCAGTTCTTC. The V gene is TRBV18, the J gene TRBJ2-1; 7 bases map to TRBD2. The CDR3 length is 16 residues. The trim removed 4 bases at V and 3 bases at J, leaving 9 bases unmatched. Per germline, CDR1 KGHSH and CDR2 LQKENI. Together with reference TRBV18 and TRBJ2-1, the CDR3 gives the full variable domain: NAGVMQNPRHLVRRRGQEARLRCSPMKGHSHVYWYRQLPEEGLKFMVYLQKENIIDESGMPKERFSAEFPKEGPSILRIQQVVRGDSAAYFCASSLKSGDFYNEQFFGPGTRLTVL.

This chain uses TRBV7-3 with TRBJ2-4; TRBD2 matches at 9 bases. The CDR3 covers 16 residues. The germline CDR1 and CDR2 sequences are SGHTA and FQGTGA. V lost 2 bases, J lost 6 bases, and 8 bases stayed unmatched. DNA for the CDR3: TGTGCCAGCAGCTTAGAGGCTAGCGGGGTGAGAAACATTCAGTACTTC. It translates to CASSLEASGVRNIQYF.

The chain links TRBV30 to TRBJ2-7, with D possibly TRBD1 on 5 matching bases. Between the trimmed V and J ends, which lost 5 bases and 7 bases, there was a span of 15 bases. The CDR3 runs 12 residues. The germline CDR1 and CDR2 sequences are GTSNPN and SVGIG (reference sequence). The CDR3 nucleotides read TGTGCCTGGGGTAGGGGTGTTATTGAGCAGTACTTC. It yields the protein CAWGRGVIEQYF.

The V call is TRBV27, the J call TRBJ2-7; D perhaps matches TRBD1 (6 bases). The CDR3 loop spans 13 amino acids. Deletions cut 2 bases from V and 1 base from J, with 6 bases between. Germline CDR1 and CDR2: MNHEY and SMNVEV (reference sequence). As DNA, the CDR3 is TGTGCCAGCAGTTTACAGGGGTCCTACGAGCAGTACTTC. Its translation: CASSLQGSYEQYF.

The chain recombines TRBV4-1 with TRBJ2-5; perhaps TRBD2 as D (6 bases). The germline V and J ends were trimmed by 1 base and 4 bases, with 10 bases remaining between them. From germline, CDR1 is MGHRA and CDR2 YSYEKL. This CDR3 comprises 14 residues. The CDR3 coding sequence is TGCGCCAGCAGCCAAGGCGGGGCCTTAGAGACCCAGTACTTC. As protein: CASSQGGALETQYF.

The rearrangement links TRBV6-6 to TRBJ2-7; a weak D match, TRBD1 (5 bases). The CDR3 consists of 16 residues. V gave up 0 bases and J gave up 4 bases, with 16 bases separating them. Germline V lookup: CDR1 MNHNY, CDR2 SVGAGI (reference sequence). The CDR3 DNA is TGTGCCAGCAGTTACTCGATTCAGGGTGGTAGGTACGAGCAGTACTTC. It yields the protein CASSYSIQGGRYEQYF.

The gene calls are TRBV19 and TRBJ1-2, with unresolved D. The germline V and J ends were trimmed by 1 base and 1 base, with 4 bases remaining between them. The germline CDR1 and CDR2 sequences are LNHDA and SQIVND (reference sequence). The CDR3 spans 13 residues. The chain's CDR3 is CASSIGNNYGYTF. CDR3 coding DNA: TGTGCCAGTAGTATAGGGAATAACTATGGCTACACCTTC.

The CDR3, as DNA: TGTGCCAGCAGCTGGGACAGGGGGTCGTACAATGAGCAGTTCTTC. It translates to CASSWDRGSYNEQFF. V usage is TRBV5-4 and J usage is TRBJ2-1, with 11 positions matching TRBD1. V shed 3 bases and J 4 bases; nucleotides not matched to a gene: 3. The CDR3 length is 15 residues. Germline V gene sequence: CDR1 SGHNT, CDR2 YYREEE (reference sequence). Full variable domain (rest looked up from reference TRBV5-4 and TRBJ2-1): ETGVTQSPTHLIKTRGQQVTLRCSSQSGHNTVSWYQQALGQGPQFIFQYYREEENGRGNFPPRFSGLQFPNYSSELNVNALELDDSALYLCASSWDRGSYNEQFFGPGTRLTVL.

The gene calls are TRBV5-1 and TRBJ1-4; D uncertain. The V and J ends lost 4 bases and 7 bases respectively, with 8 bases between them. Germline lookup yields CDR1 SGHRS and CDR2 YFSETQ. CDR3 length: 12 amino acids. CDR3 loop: CASSPPGEKLFF. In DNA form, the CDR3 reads TGCGCCAGCAGCCCCCCCGGTGAAAAACTGTTTTTT. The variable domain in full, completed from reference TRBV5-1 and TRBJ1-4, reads KAGVTQTPRYLIKTRGQQVTLSCSPISGHRSVSWYQQTPGQGLQFLFEYFSETQRNKGNFPGRFSGRQFSNSRSEMNVSTLELGDSALYLCASSPPGEKLFFGSGTQLSVL.

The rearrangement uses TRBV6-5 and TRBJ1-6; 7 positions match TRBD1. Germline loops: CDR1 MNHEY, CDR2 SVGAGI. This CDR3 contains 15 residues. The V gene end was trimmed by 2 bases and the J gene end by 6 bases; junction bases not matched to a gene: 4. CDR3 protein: CASSYTDRPNSPLHF. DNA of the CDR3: TGTGCCAGCAGTTACACGGACAGGCCTAATTCACCCCTCCACTTT.

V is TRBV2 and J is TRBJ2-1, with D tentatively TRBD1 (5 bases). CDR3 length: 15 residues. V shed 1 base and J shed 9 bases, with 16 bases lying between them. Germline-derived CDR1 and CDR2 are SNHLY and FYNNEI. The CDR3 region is CASSEVGQGFVEQFF. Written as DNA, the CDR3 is TGTGCCAGCAGTGAAGTCGGCCAGGGATTCGTTGAGCAGTTCTTC. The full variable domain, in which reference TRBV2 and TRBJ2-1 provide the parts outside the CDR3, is EPEVTQTPSHQVTQMGQEVILRCVPISNHLYFYWYRQILGQKVEFLVSFYNNEISEKSEIFDDQFSVERPDGSNFTLKIRSTKLEDSAMYFCASSEVGQGFVEQFFGPGTRLTVL.

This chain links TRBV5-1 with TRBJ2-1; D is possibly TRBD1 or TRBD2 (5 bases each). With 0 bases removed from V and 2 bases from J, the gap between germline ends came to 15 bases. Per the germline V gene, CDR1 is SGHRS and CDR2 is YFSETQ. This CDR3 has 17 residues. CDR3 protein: CASSLALGTNTYNEQFF. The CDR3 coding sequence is TGCGCCAGCAGCTTGGCTTTAGGGACGAACACCTACAATGAGCAGTTCTTC.

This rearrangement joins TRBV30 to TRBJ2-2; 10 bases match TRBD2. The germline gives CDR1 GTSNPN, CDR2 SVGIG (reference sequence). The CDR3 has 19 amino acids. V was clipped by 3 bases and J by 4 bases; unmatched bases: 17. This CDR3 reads CAWSLWGVAGGRSTGELFF. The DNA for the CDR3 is TGTGCCTGGAGCTTATGGGGGGTAGCGGGAGGAAGATCCACCGGGGAGCTGTTTTTT.

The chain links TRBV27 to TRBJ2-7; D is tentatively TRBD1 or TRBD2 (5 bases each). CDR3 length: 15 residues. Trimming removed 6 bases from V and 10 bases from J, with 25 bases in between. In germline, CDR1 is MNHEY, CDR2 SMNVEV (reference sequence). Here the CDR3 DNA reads TGTGCCAGCAGCATCCGATCCGGGACCACACTAATACAGTACTTC. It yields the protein CASSIRSGTTLIQYF.

CDR3 coding DNA: TGTGCCAGAAGCTTGGGGGGACAGGCACTCTTCCAAGAGACCCAGTACTTC. Residues: CARSLGGQALFQETQYF. This chain joins TRBV5-3 and TRBJ2-5; 8 bases match TRBD1. TRBV5-3 is placed among ORFs of uncertain function. V lost 0 bases and J lost 1; bases outside the gene matches: 8. This CDR3 comprises 17 residues.

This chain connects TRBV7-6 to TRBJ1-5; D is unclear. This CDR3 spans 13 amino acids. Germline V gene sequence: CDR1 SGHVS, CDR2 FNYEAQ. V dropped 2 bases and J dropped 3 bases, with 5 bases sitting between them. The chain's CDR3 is CASSLSFNQPQHF. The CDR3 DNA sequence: TGTGCCAGCAGCTTATCCTTCAATCAGCCCCAGCATTTT.

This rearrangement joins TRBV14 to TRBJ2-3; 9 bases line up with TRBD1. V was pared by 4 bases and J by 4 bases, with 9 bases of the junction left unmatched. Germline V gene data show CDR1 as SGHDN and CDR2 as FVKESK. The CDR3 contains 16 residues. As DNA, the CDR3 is TGTGCCAGCAGCCCACTCCTCACAGGGGGCTCAGATACGCAGTATTTT. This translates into CASSPLLTGGSDTQYF.